Listed below are T cell receptor beta chains from one sample, sequenced in a study of blood T cell repertoires in COVID-19. Clones were read by immunoSEQ multiplex PCR, and TCRdb kept only the in-frame ones, dropping some. The sample has around 140,000 clones, roughly nine tenths seen once; the top ten hold roughly 13%. Sequencing used peripheral blood. These receptors were collected from a man between 18 and 29 years old with COVID-19, enrolled during active disease. The CDR3 runs from the conserved cysteine through the conserved F or W. A D gene is named only where the DNA matches it firmly. Clone sizes are given selectively: once, few, many, or a class where the clone is expanded.

size: NA; J: TRBJ2-5; V: TRBV9; D: NA; CDR3: CASSVDGLSRKTQYF; DNA: TGTGCCAGCAGCGTAGATGGACTATCGCGTAAGACCCAGTACTTC
size: NA; J: TRBJ2-1; V: TRBV24-1; D: NA; CDR3: CATSEGAVDEQFF; DNA: TGTGCCACCAGTGAGGGGGCCGTCGATGAGCAGTTCTTC
size: NA; J: TRBJ2-7; V: TRBV28; D: NA; CDR3: CAIDEGEGRYEQYF; DNA: TGTGCCATCGACGAGGGGGAGGGCCGGTACGAGCAGTACTTC
size: once; J: TRBJ1-2; V: TRBV24-1; D: NA; CDR3: CATSDPLEAENGYTF; DNA: TGTGCCACCAGTGATCCCCTAGAGGCAGAGAATGGCTACACCTTC
size: NA; J: TRBJ2-1; V: TRBV9; D: TRBD2; CDR3: CASSVEGGLAAANEQFF; DNA: TGTGCCAGCAGCGTAGAGGGAGGGCTAGCGGCCGCCAATGAGCAGTTCTTC
size: NA; J: TRBJ2-2; V: TRBV28; D: TRBD2; CDR3: CASSLLAGEMSGELFF; DNA: TGTGCCAGCAGTCTGCTAGCGGGCGAGATGAGCGGGGAGCTGTTTTTT
size: NA; J: TRBJ2-7; V: TRBV29-1; D: TRBD1; CDR3: CSVTGGASYEQYF; DNA: TGCAGCGTGACAGGGGGCGCCAGCTACGAGCAGTACTTC
size: NA; J: TRBJ2-7; V: TRBV28; D: NA; CDR3: CASSAGNSYEQYF; DNA: TGTGCCAGCAGTGCCGGGAACTCCTACGAGCAGTACTTC
size: NA; J: TRBJ2-7; V: TRBV5-1; D: TRBD2; CDR3: CASSSTSGHEQYF; DNA: TGCGCCAGCAGCTCAACTAGCGGGCACGAGCAGTACTTC
size: once; J: TRBJ2-3; V: TRBV5-8; D: NA; CDR3: CASSDDLLGSTDTQYF; DNA: TGTGCCAGCAGCGACGATCTACTAGGGAGCACAGATACGCAGTATTTT
size: NA; J: TRBJ2-1; V: TRBV7-2; D: NA; CDR3: CASSLAGFNEQFF; DNA: TGTGCCAGCAGCTTAGCTGGCTTCAATGAGCAGTTCTTC
size: NA; J: TRBJ1-2; V: TRBV30; D: NA; CDR3: CAWSVMVRGAYGYTF; DNA: TGTGCCTGGAGTGTAATGGTTCGGGGTGCCTACGGCTACACCTTC
size: NA; J: TRBJ2-1; V: TRBV19; D: TRBD2; CDR3: CASSIFLAGRDEQFF; DNA: TGTGCCAGTAGTATTTTTCTAGCGGGACGTGATGAGCAGTTCTTC
size: once; J: TRBJ2-2; V: TRBV4-3; D: TRBD1; CDR3: CASSPVHLGTGLREELFF; DNA: TGCGCCAGCAGCCCTGTTCACCTCGGGACAGGGCTTCGGGAGGAGCTGTTTTTT
size: NA; J: TRBJ2-1; V: TRBV19; D: NA; CDR3: CASSAGAREQFF; DNA: TGTGCCAGTAGTGCGGGGGCACGTGAGCAGTTCTTC
size: NA; J: TRBJ2-5; V: TRBV10-3; D: TRBD1; CDR3: CAISESSGGPQETQYF; DNA: TGTGCCATCAGTGAGTCGTCAGGGGGCCCTCAAGAGACCCAGTACTTC
size: NA; J: TRBJ2-5; V: TRBV7-2; D: NA; CDR3: CASRQDLGAQETQYF; DNA: TGTGCCAGCAGACAGGATCTGGGGGCGCAAGAGACCCAGTACTTC
size: NA; J: TRBJ2-7; V: TRBV6-2/TRBV6-3; D: TRBD1; CDR3: CASSIQGAFDEQYF; DNA: TGTGCCAGCAGCATACAGGGGGCTTTCGACGAGCAGTACTTC
size: NA; J: TRBJ2-7; V: TRBV4-1; D: NA; CDR3: CASSQDQRESYEQYF; DNA: TGCGCCAGCAGCCAAGATCAACGGGAATCCTACGAGCAGTACTTC
size: NA; J: TRBJ2-2; V: TRBV2; D: NA; CDR3: CATQTGFYTGELFF; DNA: TGTGCCACTCAGACAGGTTTTTACACCGGGGAGCTGTTTTTT
size: once; J: TRBJ1-5; V: TRBV18; D: NA; CDR3: CASSPRDKALPQHF; DNA: TGTGCCAGCTCACCACGGGACAAGGCCTTACCCCAGCATTTT
size: NA; J: TRBJ2-6; V: TRBV29-1; D: TRBD2; CDR3: CSVWAGGSGANVLTF; DNA: TGCAGCGTTTGGGCGGGGGGCTCTGGGGCCAACGTCCTGACTTTC
size: NA; J: TRBJ1-3; V: TRBV6-5; D: NA; CDR3: CASSYLISSGNTIYF; DNA: TGTGCCAGCAGTTACTTAATCAGCTCTGGAAACACCATATATTTT
size: NA; J: TRBJ2-2; V: TRBV6-5; D: NA; CDR3: CASNRDSYTGELFF; DNA: TGTGCCAGCAATAGGGACTCCTACACCGGGGAGCTGTTTTTT
size: NA; J: TRBJ2-7; V: TRBV21-1; D: NA; CDR3: CASSPRSSYEQYF; DNA: TGTGCCAGCAGTCCTAGGAGCTCCTACGAGCAGTACTTC
size: NA; J: TRBJ2-5; V: TRBV4-3; D: NA; CDR3: CASSQGGEETQYF; DNA: TGCGCCAGCAGCCAAGGGGGAGAGGAGACCCAGTACTTC
size: NA; J: TRBJ1-2; V: TRBV3-1/TRBV3-2; D: NA; CDR3: CASSQTARRSYGYTF; DNA: TGTGCCAGCAGCCAAACTGCGCGACGGAGCTATGGCTACACCTTC
size: NA; J: TRBJ1-4; V: TRBV28; D: TRBD1; CDR3: CASSSHLPAPGQGLNEKLLF; DNA: TGTGCCAGCAGCTCACACCTCCCAGCCCCGGGACAGGGTCTTAATGAAAAACTGCTTTTT
size: NA; J: TRBJ2-3; V: TRBV11-2; D: NA; CDR3: CASSPGVTSDTQYF; DNA: TGTGCCAGCAGCCCGGGGGTAACCTCAGATACGCAGTATTTT
size: once; J: TRBJ1-2; V: TRBV5-5; D: TRBD1; CDR3: CASSSTETGDLFYGYTF; DNA: TGTGCCAGCAGCTCGACCGAGACAGGGGACCTCTTCTATGGCTACACCTTC
size: NA; J: TRBJ2-1; V: TRBV7-2; D: NA; CDR3: CASSLVSDNEQFF; DNA: TGTGCCAGCAGCTTAGTCTCAGACAATGAGCAGTTCTTC
size: once; J: TRBJ1-5; V: TRBV7-2; D: NA; CDR3: CASSLKSAEQPQHF; DNA: TGTGCCAGCAGCTTAAAGTCGGCGGAACAGCCCCAGCATTTT
size: NA; J: TRBJ1-1; V: TRBV5-4; D: NA; CDR3: CASSLVPGTEAFF; DNA: TGTGCCAGCAGCTTGGTGCCCGGGACTGAAGCTTTCTTT
size: NA; J: TRBJ2-5; V: TRBV14; D: TRBD1; CDR3: CASSQVTGQGDETQYF; DNA: TGTGCCAGCAGCCAAGTCACGGGACAGGGTGACGAGACCCAGTACTTC
size: NA; J: TRBJ2-7; V: TRBV28; D: TRBD1; CDR3: CASIPQGADYEQYF; DNA: TGTGCCAGCATCCCCCAGGGGGCGGATTACGAGCAGTACTTC
size: NA; J: TRBJ1-5; V: TRBV28; D: TRBD1; CDR3: CASSYRGQPQHF; DNA: TGTGCCAGCAGTTACAGGGGTCAGCCCCAGCATTTT
size: NA; J: TRBJ1-2; V: TRBV19; D: NA; CDR3: CASSVTANYGYTF; DNA: TGTGCCAGTAGTGTGACAGCTAACTATGGCTACACCTTC
size: NA; J: TRBJ2-7; V: TRBV7-8; D: NA; CDR3: CASSSGSQEQYF; DNA: TGTGCCAGCAGCTCCGGGAGCCAGGAGCAGTACTTC
size: once; J: TRBJ2-1; V: TRBV27; D: NA; CDR3: CASSLSSYNEQFF; DNA: TGTGCCAGCAGTTTGAGCTCCTACAATGAGCAGTTCTTC
size: NA; J: TRBJ2-7; V: TRBV27; D: TRBD2; CDR3: CASSTTTSGPYEQYF; DNA: TGTGCCAGCAGTACAACGACTAGCGGCCCCTACGAGCAGTACTTC
size: few; J: TRBJ2-1; V: TRBV4-3; D: TRBD1; CDR3: CASSQEYGQGGNEQFF; DNA: TGCGCCAGCAGCCAAGAGTACGGACAGGGAGGTAATGAGCAGTTCTTC
size: NA; J: TRBJ1-2; V: TRBV6-5; D: NA; CDR3: CASSYSRGRGKGYTF; DNA: TGTGCCAGCAGTTACTCGAGAGGTCGGGGTAAGGGCTACACCTTC
size: NA; J: TRBJ1-1; V: TRBV6-5; D: NA; CDR3: CASSYQVRNTEAFF; DNA: TGTGCCAGCAGTTACCAGGTACGGAACACTGAAGCTTTCTTT
size: NA; J: TRBJ1-2; V: TRBV5-6; D: NA; CDR3: CASSRTGRIYGYTF; DNA: TGTGCCAGCAGCCGAACAGGGCGGATCTATGGCTACACCTTC
size: NA; J: TRBJ1-6; V: TRBV23-1; D: TRBD1; CDR3: CASRAGQCSYNSPLHF; DNA: TGCGCCAGCAGGGCGGGACAGTGCTCCTATAATTCACCCCTCCACTTT
size: NA; J: TRBJ2-7; V: TRBV20-1; D: TRBD1; CDR3: CSAPTGSEQYF; DNA: TGCAGTGCACCGACAGGGAGCGAGCAGTACTTC
size: NA; J: TRBJ2-2; V: TRBV11-3; D: NA; CDR3: CASRHGLSEAGELFF; DNA: TGTGCCAGCAGACACGGACTAAGCGAGGCCGGGGAGCTGTTTTTT
size: NA; J: TRBJ1-2; V: TRBV11-2; D: NA; CDR3: CASSLGTAGGGYTF; DNA: TGTGCCAGCAGCTTGGGGACGGCGGGAGGAGGCTACACCTTC
size: NA; J: TRBJ1-2; V: TRBV30; D: TRBD1; CDR3: CAWSVETGSSGGYTF; DNA: TGTGCCTGGAGTGTTGAGACAGGGTCTTCCGGTGGCTACACCTTC
size: NA; J: TRBJ2-7; V: TRBV27; D: TRBD2; CDR3: CASSLVAGIREQYF; DNA: TGTGCCAGCAGTTTGGTAGCGGGAATTAGGGAGCAGTACTTC
size: NA; J: TRBJ2-1; V: TRBV3-1/TRBV3-2; D: TRBD2; CDR3: CASSQIFSGRVEDEQFF; DNA: TGTGCCAGCAGCCAGATCTTTAGCGGGAGGGTGGAGGATGAGCAGTTCTTC
size: NA; J: TRBJ2-3; V: TRBV9; D: NA; CDR3: CASSVETNKYTDTQYF; DNA: TGTGCCAGCAGCGTAGAAACTAACAAGTACACAGATACGCAGTATTTT
size: once; J: TRBJ2-3; V: TRBV19; D: NA; CDR3: CASSLDGGGGTDTQYF; DNA: TGTGCCAGTAGCCTCGATGGGGGGGGCGGCACAGATACGCAGTATTTT
size: NA; J: TRBJ1-5; V: TRBV19; D: TRBD1; CDR3: CASSIDPWDRPQHF; DNA: TGTGCCAGTAGTATAGATCCTTGGGACAGGCCCCAGCATTTT
size: few; J: TRBJ2-2; V: TRBV5-1; D: NA; CDR3: CASSFGAGNTGELFF; DNA: TGCGCCAGCAGCTTTGGGGCAGGGAACACCGGGGAGCTGTTTTTT
size: NA; J: TRBJ2-5; V: TRBV30; D: NA; CDR3: CAWGGSLSLRTQYF; DNA: TGTGCCTGGGGAGGGAGTTTAAGTCTCCGGACCCAGTACTTC